This T cell receptor (beta chain) appears in the sequencing data of a study of blood T cell repertoires in COVID-19 (dated by TCRdb to about 2020). General notes on the study: Collaborator samples came from the United States, Italy and Spain and covered acute and convalescent phases of COVID-19. The material from the prospective study consisted of cDNA or gDNA derived from T cells, B-cell-depleted T cells, or PBMCs. Nearly every sample came with metadata listing a de-identified subject ID, COVID-19 status, age in years and sex. The repertoires were released in a freely available public database intended as a resource for research on the immune response to SARS-CoV-2. Samples were obtained from the ongoing ImmuneRACE study (first 160 participants) and from over 1,000 subjects provided by 6 global collaborators. Where available, HLA class I and class II types were taken from metadata supplied by the sample provider and were not determined by assay-based typing. Deeply sampled blood TCRbeta repertoires from subjects exposed to, actively infected with, or recovered from COVID-19 were included in the dataset. Overall results and qualifications from the work: The quantity of clinical and demographic metadata differed by source and by participant and was supplied without curation.

Remarks on this clone: Its binding antigen is unknown. The sample holds no much larger clone one base away, and base qualities are not on file.

TCRbeta CDR3 regions were amplified from genomic DNA by means of the immunoSEQ Assay, a bias-controlled multiplex PCR. The study's own analysis went as follows. Within the assay, amplification of reference gene primers was used to estimate how many nucleated cells each sample contained. To quantify the absolute abundance of each unique TCRbeta CDR3 rearrangement, sequence reads were collapsed and filtered. For each sample, productive Simpson clonality was calculated as the square root of Simpson's diversity index over productive rearrangements. Drawn from immuneACCESS, this table holds only the in-frame rearrangements with V and J called that TCRdb kept. Clones are partly lost; checked studies trace under half to an unresolved V gene and leave the rest unexplained. The V and J calls and clone size were taken over from that table, and D and trimming were inferred from the DNA. The sample table records 210,000 or so clones; roughly 73% of these occur just once. The ten largest clones add up to 2.5% to 3% of the sample.

For this chain, trimming is 7 bases at the V end and 8 bases at the J end, and the number of junction bases without a gene match is 9. For CDR1 and CDR2, the germline V gene (reference sequence) lists LNHDA and SQIVND. Including the terminal cysteine and phenylalanine, the CDR3 comprises 13 residues. Kept here is only the CDR3 DNA, which spans 39 bases and is read in frame from base 1. Whole blood was collected in K2EDTA tubes by collaborating institutions according to the institutions' own protocols. For TCRbeta analysis, collaborator samples were shipped as frozen whole blood, as isolated PBMCs, or as DNA extracted from either sample type.

The TCR comes from a woman aged 80 or over with active or convalescent COVID-19. Source material: peripheral blood. The rearranged chain carries TRBV19 and TRBJ1-1; 8 middle bases align to TRBD1. The CDR3 protein: CASKSGRTGEAFF. The nucleotide sequence is TGTGCCAGTAAATCGGGGAGGACAGGGGAAGCTTTCTTT.